Below, 14 T cell receptor beta chains from the same sample are listed, as sequenced in a study of shared clonotypes between healthy human individuals. Here immunoSEQ multiplex PCR was the method, and the copy in TCRdb shows in-frame clones only, minus some. Here the sample spans a few million clones, just over 90% being singletons. Material: naive CD4+ T cells sorted from blood. Subset specified: CD45RA+ positively selected. The receptors derive from a man between 18 and 35 years old in good health.

The sample holds a few counts of this clone. The chain is built from TRBV28 and TRBJ1-1; D is unclear. The germline V gene encodes CDR1 MDHEN and CDR2 SYDVKM. CDR3 length: 11 residues. V lost 4 bases and J lost 9, with 9 bases in between. The CDR3 region is CASSSNGQAFF. The CDR3 DNA is TGTGCCAGCAGTTCGAACGGGCAAGCTTTCTTT.

A word on this clone: The junction does not match germline at one end; this may be a read error. The J gene is TRBJ1-5, the V gene TRBV10-3; D gene unclear. Per germline, CDR1 ENHRY and CDR2 SYGVKD. The CDR3 length is 12 residues. The CDR3 nucleotides are TGTGCCATCAGTGCCCCCAATCAGGCCCAGCATTTT. Translated, it gives CAISAPNQAQHF.

This chain joins TRBV6-6 and TRBJ1-5; no clear D gene. CDR1 is MNHNY, CDR2 SVGAGI, per germline (reference sequence). The CDR3 covers 13 residues. V was trimmed by 7 bases and J by 2 bases, leaving 9 bases between them. The CDR3 DNA reads as TGTGCCAGCACCTCCACTCGCAATCAGCCCCAGCATTTT. Translating it yields CASTSTRNQPQHF.

This clone occurred once. V is TRBV10-2 and J is TRBJ1-2; the match to TRBD1 covers 7 bases. From germline, CDR1 is WSHSY and CDR2 SAAADI. This CDR3 is built from 13 residues. The V segment lost 4 bases and the J segment 6 bases; nucleotides outside the gene matches: 5. CDR3 DNA: TGCGCCAGCAGTGCCAGACAGGGTGATGGCTACACCTTC. Translation: CASSARQGDGYTF.

This rearrangement joins TRBV6-1 to TRBJ1-1; D possibly corresponds to TRBD1 (5 bases). The CDR3 totals 13 residues. Germline V gene data show CDR1 as MNHNS and CDR2 as SASEGT. The V end was cut by 5 bases, the J end by 1 base, with 8 bases between. The CDR3 reads CASSWQGNTEAFF. CDR3 sequence (DNA): TGTGCCAGCAGTTGGCAGGGGAACACTGAAGCTTTCTTT.

The chain uses TRBV5-1 and TRBJ2-2, with D possibly TRBD1 on 5 matching bases. Germline V gives CDR1 SGHRS, CDR2 YFSETQ. This CDR3 has 16 residues. The ends were cut back, 0 bases at V and 4 bases at J, with 13 bases in the middle. This CDR3 reads CASSLGRIQGTGELFF. The CDR3 DNA reads as TGCGCCAGCAGCTTGGGGCGCATTCAGGGCACCGGGGAGCTGTTTTTT.

The chain couples TRBV11-2 to TRBJ2-3; 10 positions agree with TRBD2. The CDR3 extends over 18 amino acids. V was clipped by 0 bases and J by 2 bases; unmatched bases: 8. The germline V gene has CDR1 SGHAT and CDR2 FQNNGV. CDR3 amino acids: CASSLEGGTSADTDTQYF. The DNA for the CDR3 is TGTGCCAGCAGCTTAGAGGGGGGGACTAGCGCTGACACAGATACGCAGTATTTT.

V and J are TRBV10-3 and TRBJ2-3; 8 bases match TRBD2. Trimming removed 0 bases from V and 2 bases from J; junction bases left unmatched: 4. The germline gives CDR1 ENHRY, CDR2 SYGVKD. The CDR3 spans 16 residues. In DNA, the CDR3 is TGTGCCATCAGTGAGTCTGGCGGGGGGCTCACAGATACGCAGTATTTT. Its protein is CAISESGGGLTDTQYF.

The V and J genes are TRBV6-5 and TRBJ2-5; D uncertain. With 0 bases removed from V and 4 bases from J, the gap between germline ends came to 9 bases. This CDR3 has 14 amino acids. Germline CDR1 reads MNHEY; CDR2 reads SVGAGI. The CDR3, as DNA: TGTGCCAGCAGTTACTCGACCCAATCAGAGACCCAGTACTTC. It specifies CASSYSTQSETQYF.

This sequence joins TRBV7-3 and TRBJ1-2; D is unclear. The germline V gene encodes CDR1 SGHTA and CDR2 FQGTGA. This CDR3 region has 14 residues. Trimming pared 2 bases from V and 5 bases from J, leaving 12 bases between. CDR3: CASSLEGQGYGYTF. In DNA, the CDR3 is TGTGCCAGCAGCTTAGAGGGCCAAGGATATGGCTACACCTTC.

A few counts support this clone. The V gene is TRBV15, the J gene TRBJ2-3, with TRBD1 matching 8 bases. The CDR3 runs to 15 residues. Germline V lookup: CDR1 LNHNV, CDR2 YYDKDF (reference sequence). V lost 8 bases to trimming and J lost 6 bases; unmatched junction nucleotides: 13. The CDR3, as DNA: TGTGCCACCGGCCCGGGCAGGGGGCCCTGGGATACGCAGTATTTT. Encoded protein: CATGPGRGPWDTQYF.

This chain joins TRBV7-2 and TRBJ2-1; 8 bases match TRBD1. Losses at the gene ends were 4 bases for V and 2 bases for J; bases not matched to a gene: 7. Per the germline V gene, CDR1 is SGHTA and CDR2 is FQGNSA. The CDR3 totals 16 residues. This chain's CDR3 is CASSSPGQDAYNEQFF. The DNA for the CDR3 is TGTGCCAGCAGCTCTCCGGGACAGGACGCCTACAATGAGCAGTTCTTC.

This chain uses TRBV27 with TRBJ2-7; D unresolved. Trimming removed 6 bases from V and 6 bases from J, with 21 bases in between. This CDR3 contains 15 residues. Germline-derived CDR1 and CDR2 are MNHEY and SMNVEV (reference sequence). The CDR3 loop is CASSPSGKAGREQYF. The CDR3 nucleotides read TGTGCCAGCAGCCCCTCCGGAAAGGCCGGTCGCGAGCAGTACTTC.

This sequence joins TRBV15 and TRBJ2-5, with 10 bases identical to TRBD2. The length of the CDR3 is 16 residues. Germline loops: CDR1 LNHNV, CDR2 YYDKDF (reference sequence). V dropped 0 bases and J dropped 4; count of bases not matched to a gene: 5. As DNA, the CDR3 is TGTGCCACCAGCAGAGATCGAGCGGGGGGGCGAGAGACCCAGTACTTC. This translates into CATSRDRAGGRETQYF.